What follows describes a single T cell receptor beta chain. These data belong to a study of T-cell reconstitution after alpha-beta-depleted transplantation in children. TCRbeta library construction was performed incorporating unique molecular identifiers. TCRdb passed the PCR reads through MiXCR, listing each CDR3 protein once. The sample consists of some 200,000 distinct CDR3 sequences, roughly 15% of them appearing once. Losses at the gene ends were 6 bases for V and 0 bases for J; bases not matched to a gene: 6. The CDR3 spans 15 residues. Germline lookup yields CDR1 SQVTM and CDR2 ANQGSEA. The sequence was obtained from a human donor who donated a stem cell graft to a child with acute lymphoblastic leukemia. The sequences come from PBMCs from the stem cell graft donor, collected from the stem cell graft. The chain carries TRBV29-1 and TRBJ2-1, with TRBD2 identical over 9 bases. The CDR3 protein is CSVGEREASYNEQFF. The CDR3 region has the DNA TGCAGCGTCGGAGAGCGGGAGGCCTCCTACAATGAGCAGTTCTTC.